These 18 T cell receptor beta chains share one sample of origin, sequenced in a study of Graves' ophthalmopathy and Graves' hyperthyroidism. RNA transcripts were the template, and TCR beta CDR3 regions were amplified from them. HTBI primers were used in a first-round RT-PCR, which preceded a second-round multiplex PCR. TCRdb fed the multiplex PCR reads into MiXCR, producing one record per CDR3 protein. The table includes hundreds of thousands of distinct CDR3 sequences, 22% detected once. Sequencing was performed on peripheral blood. These receptors originate from a woman aged 18-35 years with stable Graves' hyperthyroidism. Some clones in this sample may be carry-over from other donors' samples.

This clonotype was seen repeatedly, ten times or more. V gene TRBV6-2 or TRBV6-3 combines with J gene TRBJ2-2, with TRBD1 as a possible D gene (5 bases). V gave up 7 bases and J gave up 3 bases, with 12 bases separating them. The CDR3 consists of 14 residues. CDR1 is MNHEY, CDR2 SVGEGT, per germline. For the CDR3, the DNA is TGTGCCAGCATCTCCAGGGCTTACACCGGGGAGCTGTTTTTT. Translation: CASISRAYTGELFF.

Many counts were recorded for this clonotype. The chain joins TRBV6-1 to TRBJ1-2, with a weak D call TRBD1 (5 bases). CDR1 and CDR2 (germline): MNHNS, SASEGT. The CDR3 contains 15 residues. V shed 0 bases and J shed 4 bases, with 12 bases lying between them. This CDR3 reads CASSEALGEPYGYTF. The DNA for the CDR3 is TGTGCCAGCAGTGAAGCGCTGGGGGAGCCCTATGGCTACACCTTC.

This clonotype was counted a few times. This sequence joins TRBV4-2 and TRBJ2-7; D is uncertain. This CDR3 comprises 17 residues. Germline V gene data show CDR1 as LGHNA and CDR2 as YNFKEQ. With 0 bases removed from V and 6 bases from J, the gap between germline ends came to 21 bases. Here the CDR3 reads CASSQDSPDRFFSEQYF. The CDR3 bases are TGTGCCAGCAGCCAAGATTCCCCGGACCGCTTCTTCTCCGAGCAGTACTTC.

For this clonotype: A much bigger clone sits one base away, suggesting this may be a read error. V usage is TRBV10-3 and J usage is TRBJ1-1, with TRBD1 as a possible D gene (6 bases). The CDR3 runs to 13 residues. Germline V gives CDR1 ENHRY, CDR2 SYGVKD. CDR3 nucleotide sequence: TGTGCCATCAGTGAACGGACAGATTTTGAATCTTTCTTT. It translates to CAISERTDFESFF.

Many counts were recorded for this clonotype. The rearrangement uses TRBV29-1 and TRBJ1-2, with a possible D match to TRBD1 (5 bases). Trimming left V 7 bases short and J 0 bases short, with 12 bases between. The CDR3 extends over 13 amino acids. Germline V gene data show CDR1 as SQVTM and CDR2 as ANQGSEA. The CDR3 region has the DNA TGCAGCGCAGACGACAGAGCTAACTATGGCTACACCTTC. Protein: CSADDRANYGYTF.

In this sample, this clonotype turned up many times. The gene calls are TRBV29-1 and TRBJ2-7; D may correspond to TRBD1 or TRBD2 (6 bases each). Trimming removed 6 bases from V and 0 bases from J, with 9 bases in between. The CDR3 loop spans 12 amino acids. Germline-derived CDR1 and CDR2 are SQVTM and ANQGSEA. CDR3 DNA: TGCAGCGTGAGGGGGGCCTCCTACGAGCAGTACTTC. Translating it yields CSVRGASYEQYF.

The chain couples TRBV4-1 to TRBJ1-3; 9 bases are a match to TRBD1. Per germline, CDR1 MGHRA and CDR2 YSYEKL. CDR3 size: 20 residues. Unmatched junction bases numbered 15, after V lost 3 bases and J lost 0 bases. The CDR3 DNA sequence: TGCGCCAGCAGCCATCCCTCGGGGACAGGGAGACCGACCTCTGGAAACACCATATATTTT. It codes for CASSHPSGTGRPTSGNTIYF.

This clonotype has a count of ten or more. V usage is TRBV25-1 and J usage is TRBJ1-1; D is undetermined. CDR1 MGHDK and CDR2 SYGVNS come from the germline V gene. This CDR3 contains 15 residues. Trimming left V 2 bases short and J 0 bases short, with 10 bases between. The DNA for the CDR3 is TGTGCCAGCAGTGAAGGGAGGCCTCTGAACACTGAAGCTTTCTTT. Its protein is CASSEGRPLNTEAFF.

This clonotype was picked up many times. V gene TRBV6-1 combines with J gene TRBJ1-5, with D unclear. This CDR3 is 14 amino acids long. Deletions cut 8 bases from V and 3 bases from J, with 14 bases between. Looked up from germline, CDR1 is MNHNS and CDR2 is SASEGT. CDR3 loop: CASSQEYTNQPQHF. For the CDR3, the DNA is TGTGCCAGCTCCCAAGAATACACCAATCAGCCCCAGCATTTT.

The genes are TRBV12-3 or TRBV12-4 and TRBJ1-6; 9 nucleotides agree with TRBD1. V dropped 6 bases and J dropped 8; count of bases not matched to a gene: 8. The CDR3 is 15 amino acids. The CDR3 DNA is TGTGCCAGCAGCCCATATTGGACAGGGGATTCACCCCTCCACTTT. This codes for CASSPYWTGDSPLHF.

This clonotype was counted a few times. The rearrangement links TRBV11-1 to TRBJ2-3, with a tentative D call TRBD1 (6 bases). Looked up from germline, CDR1 is SGHAT and CDR2 is FQDESV (reference sequence). The ends were cut back, 2 bases at V and 2 bases at J, with 17 bases in the middle. This CDR3 region has 17 residues. For the CDR3, the DNA is TGTGCCAGCAGCTTACCCTCCGGGACAAGAAACACAGATACGCAGTATTTT. It codes for CASSLPSGTRNTDTQYF.

In this sample, this clonotype turned up many times. This chain uses TRBV29-1 with TRBJ1-6; the match to TRBD1 covers 9 bases. The CDR3 has 14 residues. The J segment lost 6 bases and the V segment lost 6 bases, leaving 6 bases of the junction unmatched. Per the germline V gene, CDR1 is SQVTM and CDR2 is ANQGSEA. In DNA, the CDR3 is TGCAGCGTGAAAACAGGGGGCCTTAATTCACCCCTCCACTTT. Translated, it gives CSVKTGGLNSPLHF.

This clonotype was observed many times. The rearrangement joins TRBV6-5 to TRBJ2-2; D may be TRBD1 (6 bases). The CDR3 loop spans 16 amino acids. Germline assignment: CDR1 MNHEY and CDR2 SVGAGI. V lost 0 bases and J lost 1, with 9 bases in between. The CDR3 region has the DNA TGTGCCAGCAGTTACTCGACAGGCCAGAACACCGGGGAGCTGTTTTTT. Protein: CASSYSTGQNTGELFF.

This clonotype was observed many times. The V gene is TRBV6-5, the J gene TRBJ2-7; D assignment may be TRBD1 or TRBD2 (5 bases each). V lost 10 bases to trimming and J lost 0 bases, with 13 bases between them. Germline V gene sequence: CDR1 MNHEY, CDR2 SVGAGI. This CDR3 has 13 amino acids. The CDR3 loop is CAIGLDSSYEQYF. CDR3 DNA: TGTGCCATCGGACTTGACAGCTCCTACGAGCAGTACTTC.

This clonotype was counted many times. The chain recombines TRBV12-3 or TRBV12-4 with TRBJ1-1, with a possible D match to TRBD1 (5 bases). CDR3 length equals 15 residues. V lost 2 bases, J lost 3 bases, and 13 bases lay in between. The CDR3 nucleotides read TGTGCCAGCAGTTTAAATGCCCTAGGGGACACTGAAGCTTTCTTT. It encodes CASSLNALGDTEAFF.

Many counts were recorded for this clonotype. The rearrangement links TRBV20-1 to TRBJ2-5; 9 nucleotides agree with TRBD2. The CDR3 is made up of 14 amino acids. The V gene end was trimmed by 3 bases and the J gene end by 5 bases; junction bases not matched to a gene: 7. Looked up from germline, CDR1 is DFQATT and CDR2 is SNEGSKA (reference sequence). The CDR3 nucleotides are TGCAGTGCTAGTCCCCCTAGCGGGGTGGAGACCCAGTACTTC. As protein: CSASPPSGVETQYF.

This clonotype was recorded at least ten times. This rearrangement joins TRBV6-5 to TRBJ1-1; TRBD1 matches 9 bases. The CDR3 has 15 residues. With V trimmed by 2 bases and J by 1 base, 2 bases remained unmatched. Germline V gene lookup returns CDR1 MNHEY and CDR2 SVGAGI. For the CDR3, the DNA is TGTGCCAGCAGTTACAACAGGGGGCGGAACACTGAAGCTTTCTTT. This sequence encodes CASSYNRGRNTEAFF.

This clonotype was found a few times. This chain uses TRBV12-3 or TRBV12-4 with TRBJ2-2; D gene unclear. Trimming removed 3 bases at V and 0 bases at J, with 11 bases between. The CDR3 covers 16 residues. CDR3 amino acids: CASSFLAGTNTGELFF. The CDR3 region has the DNA TGTGCCAGCAGTTTCTTAGCAGGAACGAACACCGGGGAGCTGTTTTTT.